This T cell receptor (beta chain) appears in the sequencing data of a study of vaccination and CD4 T cells after COVID-19. Overall study: Sampling after COVID took place at a median of about 91 days (range 35 to 161) following diagnosis.

A single record per CDR3 protein comes from TCRdb applying MiXCR to the PCR reads. The sample has more than 25,000 distinct CDR3 sequences, around 49% seen once; the top ten hold about 5.3%. V lost 6 bases, J lost 6 bases, and 13 bases lay in between. The CDR3 has 13 amino acids. Per germline, CDR1 MDHEN and CDR2 SYDVKM. Remarks on this clonotype: Antigen unknown.

Regarding the study as a whole: Convalescent patients had 304 of 307 vaccine-specific clones showing spike mono-reactivity. For SARS-CoV-2-reactive clonotypes, the median went from approximately 23 to 38, a nonsignificant increase. Investigators enrolled relatively few convalescent patients and included no early post-infection timepoints.

Time point given: late sampling 161 to 241 days after vaccination in a few convalescent patients. The chain has TRBV28 and TRBJ2-3; D may match TRBD1 or TRBD2 (5 bases each). The clonotype comes from a human donor who had recovered from COVID-19. The input for sequencing was CD4+ T cells from blood, taken about 7 months after SARS-CoV-2 vaccination. DNA for the CDR3: TGTGCCAGCAGGTGGACTGACAGCGATACGCAGTATTTT. Its protein product is CASRWTDSDTQYF.